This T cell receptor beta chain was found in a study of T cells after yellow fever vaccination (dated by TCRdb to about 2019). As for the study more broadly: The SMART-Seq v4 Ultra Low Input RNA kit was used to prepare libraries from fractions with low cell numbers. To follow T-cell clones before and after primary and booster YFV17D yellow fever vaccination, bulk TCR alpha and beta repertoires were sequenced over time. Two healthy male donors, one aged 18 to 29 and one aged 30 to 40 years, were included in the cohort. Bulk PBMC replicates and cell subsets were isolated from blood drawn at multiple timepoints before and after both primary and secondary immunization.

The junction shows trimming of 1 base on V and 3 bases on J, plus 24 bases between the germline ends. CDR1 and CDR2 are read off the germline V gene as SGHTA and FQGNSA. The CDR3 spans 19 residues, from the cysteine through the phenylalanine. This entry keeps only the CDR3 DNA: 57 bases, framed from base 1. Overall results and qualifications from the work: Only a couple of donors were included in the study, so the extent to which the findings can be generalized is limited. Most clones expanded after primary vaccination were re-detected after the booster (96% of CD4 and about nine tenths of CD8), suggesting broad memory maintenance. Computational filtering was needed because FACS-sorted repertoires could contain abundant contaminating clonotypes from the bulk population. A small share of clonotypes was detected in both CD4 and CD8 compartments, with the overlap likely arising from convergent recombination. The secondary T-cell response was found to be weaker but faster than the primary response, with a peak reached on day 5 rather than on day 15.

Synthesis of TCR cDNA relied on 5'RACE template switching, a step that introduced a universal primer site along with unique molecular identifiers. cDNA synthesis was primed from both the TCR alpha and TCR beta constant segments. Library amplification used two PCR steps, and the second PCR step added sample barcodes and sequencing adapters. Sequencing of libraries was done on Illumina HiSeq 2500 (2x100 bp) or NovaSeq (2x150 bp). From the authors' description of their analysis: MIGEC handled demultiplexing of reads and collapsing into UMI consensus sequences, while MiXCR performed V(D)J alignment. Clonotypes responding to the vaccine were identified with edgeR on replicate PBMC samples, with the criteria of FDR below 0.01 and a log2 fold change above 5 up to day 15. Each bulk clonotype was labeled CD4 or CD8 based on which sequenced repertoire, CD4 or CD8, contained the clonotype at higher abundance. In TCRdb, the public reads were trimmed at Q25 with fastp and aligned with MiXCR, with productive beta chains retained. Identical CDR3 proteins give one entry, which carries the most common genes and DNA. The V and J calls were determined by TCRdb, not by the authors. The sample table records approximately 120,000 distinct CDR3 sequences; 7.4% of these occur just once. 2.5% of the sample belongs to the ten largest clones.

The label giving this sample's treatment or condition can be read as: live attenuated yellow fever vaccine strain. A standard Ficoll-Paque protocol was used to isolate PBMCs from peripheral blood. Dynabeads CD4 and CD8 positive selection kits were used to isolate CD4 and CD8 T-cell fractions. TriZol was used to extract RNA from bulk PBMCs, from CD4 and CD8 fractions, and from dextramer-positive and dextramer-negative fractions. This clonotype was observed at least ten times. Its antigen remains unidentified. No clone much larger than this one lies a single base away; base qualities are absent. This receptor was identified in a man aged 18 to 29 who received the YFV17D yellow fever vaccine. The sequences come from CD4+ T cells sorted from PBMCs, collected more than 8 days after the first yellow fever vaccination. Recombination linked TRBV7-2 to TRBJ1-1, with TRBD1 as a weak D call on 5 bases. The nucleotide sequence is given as TGTGCCAGCAGCTTAGGTGCTTGGGGGATGATCCTTGGGGACACTGAAGCTTTCTTT. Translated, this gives CASSLGAWGMILGDTEAFF.